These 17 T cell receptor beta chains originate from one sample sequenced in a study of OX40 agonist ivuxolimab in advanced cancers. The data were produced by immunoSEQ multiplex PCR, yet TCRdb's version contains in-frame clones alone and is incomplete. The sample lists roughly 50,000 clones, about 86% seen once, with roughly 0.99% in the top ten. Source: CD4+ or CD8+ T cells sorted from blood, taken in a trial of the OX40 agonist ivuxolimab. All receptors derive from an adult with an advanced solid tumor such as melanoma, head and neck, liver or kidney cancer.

CDR3 sequence (DNA): TGTGCCAGCAGCTCCCAGGGTCTCGTCCCAGCCAAAAACATTCAGTACTTC. As protein: CASSSQGLVPAKNIQYF. The rearrangement uses TRBV7-3 and TRBJ2-4, with a tentative D call TRBD1 (5 bases). The CDR3 is 17 amino acids. Per germline, CDR1 SGHTA and CDR2 FQGTGA. Between the trimmed V and J ends, which lost 4 bases and 0 bases, there was a span of 16 bases.

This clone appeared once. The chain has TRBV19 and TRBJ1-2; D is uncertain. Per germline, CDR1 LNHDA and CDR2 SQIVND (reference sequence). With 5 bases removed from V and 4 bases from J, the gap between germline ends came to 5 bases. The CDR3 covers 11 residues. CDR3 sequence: CASSWGYGYTF. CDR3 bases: TGTGCCAGTAGTTGGGGCTATGGCTACACCTTC. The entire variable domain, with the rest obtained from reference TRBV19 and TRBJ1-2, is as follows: DGGITQSPKYLFRKEGQNVTLSCEQNLNHDAMYWYRQDPGQGLRLIYYSQIVNDFQKGDIAEGYSVSREKKESFPLTVTSAQKNPTAFYLCASSWGYGYTFGSGTRLTVV.

Here the CDR3 reads CASSHPQGSGNTIYF. CDR3 DNA: TGTGCCAGCAGCCACCCTCAGGGTTCTGGAAACACCATATATTTT. This chain uses TRBV4-2 with TRBJ1-3; TRBD1 is a possible D gene (5 bases). Germline V gives CDR1 LGHNA, CDR2 YNFKEQ. CDR3 size: 15 residues. The V and J ends lost 3 bases and 1 base respectively, with 10 bases between them.

CDR3 region: CASSPGLGAHYGYTF. CDR3 in DNA: TGTGCCAGCTCACCAGGTTTAGGTGCCCATTATGGCTACACCTTC. This rearrangement joins TRBV18 to TRBJ1-2; D remains unclear. Germline loops: CDR1 KGHSH, CDR2 LQKENI. This CDR3 contains 15 residues. V lost 2 bases and J 5 bases, leaving 15 bases between the germline ends.

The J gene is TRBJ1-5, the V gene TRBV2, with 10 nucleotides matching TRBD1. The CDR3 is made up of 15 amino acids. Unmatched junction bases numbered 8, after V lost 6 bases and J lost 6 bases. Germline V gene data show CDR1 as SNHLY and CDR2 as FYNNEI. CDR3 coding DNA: TGTGCCAGCAGGGAGGGACAGGGGAGGACTCAGCCCCAGCATTTT. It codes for CASREGQGRTQPQHF.

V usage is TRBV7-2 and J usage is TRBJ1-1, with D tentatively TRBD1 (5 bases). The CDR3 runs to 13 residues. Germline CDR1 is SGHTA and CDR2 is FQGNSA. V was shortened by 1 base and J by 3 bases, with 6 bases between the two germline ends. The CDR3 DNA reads TGTGCCAGCAGCTTAGTGGGGGACACTGAAGCTTTCTTT. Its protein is CASSLVGDTEAFF.

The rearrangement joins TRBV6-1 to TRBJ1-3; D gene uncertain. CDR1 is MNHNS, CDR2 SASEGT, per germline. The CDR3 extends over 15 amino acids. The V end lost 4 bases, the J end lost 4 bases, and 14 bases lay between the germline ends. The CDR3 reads CASSGDFSRGNTIYF. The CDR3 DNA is TGTGCCAGCAGTGGGGATTTCTCTAGGGGAAACACCATATATTTT.

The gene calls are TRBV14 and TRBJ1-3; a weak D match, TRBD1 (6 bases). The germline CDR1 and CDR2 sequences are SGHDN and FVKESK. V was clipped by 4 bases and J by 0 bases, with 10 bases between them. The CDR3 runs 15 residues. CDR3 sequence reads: CASSLQGFSGNTIYF. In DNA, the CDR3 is TGTGCCAGCAGCCTACAGGGCTTCTCTGGAAACACCATATATTTT.

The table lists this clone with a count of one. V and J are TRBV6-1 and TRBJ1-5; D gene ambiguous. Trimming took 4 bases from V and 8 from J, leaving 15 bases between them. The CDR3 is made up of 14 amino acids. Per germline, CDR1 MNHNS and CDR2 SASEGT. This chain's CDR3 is CASSGERGREPQHF. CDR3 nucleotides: TGTGCCAGCAGTGGGGAAAGAGGCCGGGAGCCCCAGCATTTT.

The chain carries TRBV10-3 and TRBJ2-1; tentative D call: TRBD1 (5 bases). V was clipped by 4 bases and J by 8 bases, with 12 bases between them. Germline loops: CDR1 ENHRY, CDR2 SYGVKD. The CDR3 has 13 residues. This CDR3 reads CAISVDSLDEQFF. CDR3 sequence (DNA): TGTGCCATCAGTGTAGACAGTTTGGATGAGCAGTTCTTC.

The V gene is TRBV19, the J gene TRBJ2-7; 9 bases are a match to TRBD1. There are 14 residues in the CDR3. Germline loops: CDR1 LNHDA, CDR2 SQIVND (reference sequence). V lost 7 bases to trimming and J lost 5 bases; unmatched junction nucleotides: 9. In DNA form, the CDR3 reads TGTGCCAGTAAAAAACCGGGACAGGGTAACGAGCAGTACTTC. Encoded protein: CASKKPGQGNEQYF. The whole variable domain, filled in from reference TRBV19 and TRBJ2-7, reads DGGITQSPKYLFRKEGQNVTLSCEQNLNHDAMYWYRQDPGQGLRLIYYSQIVNDFQKGDIAEGYSVSREKKESFPLTVTSAQKNPTAFYLCASKKPGQGNEQYFGPGTRLTVT.

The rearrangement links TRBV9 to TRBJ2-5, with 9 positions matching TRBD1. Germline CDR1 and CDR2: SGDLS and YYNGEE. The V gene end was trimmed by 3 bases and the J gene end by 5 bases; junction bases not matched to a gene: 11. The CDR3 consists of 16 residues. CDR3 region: CASSAAGTGRRETQYF. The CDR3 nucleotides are TGTGCCAGCAGCGCCGCGGGGACAGGGAGGAGGGAGACCCAGTACTTC.

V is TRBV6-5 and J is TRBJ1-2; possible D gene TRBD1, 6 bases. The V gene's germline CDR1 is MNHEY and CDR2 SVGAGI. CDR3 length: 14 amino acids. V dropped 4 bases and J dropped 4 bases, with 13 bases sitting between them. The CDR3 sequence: CASSSGVRSYGYTF. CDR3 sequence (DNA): TGTGCCAGCAGTTCAGGGGTTAGGTCCTATGGCTACACCTTC.

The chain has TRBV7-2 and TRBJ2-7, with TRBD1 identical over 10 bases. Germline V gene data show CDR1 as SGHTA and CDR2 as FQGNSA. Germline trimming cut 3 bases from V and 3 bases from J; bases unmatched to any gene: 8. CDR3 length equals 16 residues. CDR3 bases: TGTGCCAGCAGCTTCGCCGGGACAGGGGCTGGCTACGAGCAGTACTTC. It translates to CASSFAGTGAGYEQYF. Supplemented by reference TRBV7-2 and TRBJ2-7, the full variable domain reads GAGVSQSPSNKVTEKGKDVELRCDPISGHTALYWYRQSLGQGLEFLIYFQGNSAPDKSGLPSDRFSAERTGGSVSTLTIQRTQQEDSAVYLCASSFAGTGAGYEQYFGPGTRLTVT.

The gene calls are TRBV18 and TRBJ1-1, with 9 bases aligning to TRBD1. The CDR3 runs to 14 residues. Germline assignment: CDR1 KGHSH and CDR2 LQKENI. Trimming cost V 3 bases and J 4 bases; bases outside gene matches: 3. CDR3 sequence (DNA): TGTGCCAGCTCACCGGACAGGGGAATCACTGAAGCTTTCTTT. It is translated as CASSPDRGITEAFF.

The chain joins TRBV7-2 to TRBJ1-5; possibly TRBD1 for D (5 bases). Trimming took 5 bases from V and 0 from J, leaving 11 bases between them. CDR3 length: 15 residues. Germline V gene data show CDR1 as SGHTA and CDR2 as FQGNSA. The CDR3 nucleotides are TGTGCCAGCAGCAAACTGACAGATAGCAATCAGCCCCAGCATTTT. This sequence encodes CASSKLTDSNQPQHF.

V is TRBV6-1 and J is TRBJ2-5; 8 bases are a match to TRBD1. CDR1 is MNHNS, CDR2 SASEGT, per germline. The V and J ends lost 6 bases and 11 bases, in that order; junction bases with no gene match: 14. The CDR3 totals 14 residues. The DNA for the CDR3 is TGTGCCAGCAGGCAGGACAGGGCTTTTGGGGAGCAGTACTTC. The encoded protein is CASRQDRAFGEQYF.